These 11 T cell receptor beta chains came from one sample sequenced in a study of a mutant IDH1 vaccine in newly diagnosed glioma. Profiling relied on immunoSEQ multiplex PCR, and the TCRdb table lists in-frame clones only, not all of them. This table has 40,000 or so clones, less than 85% appearing once. Time point described: week 23, last vaccination. Every vaccine dose comprised 300 ug of mutant IDH1 20-mer peptide plus topical imiquimod. These receptors have no identified antigens. The sequences come from PBMCs, collected from a glioma patient whose treatment included an IDH1 peptide vaccine. These receptors were collected from a woman aged 18 to 35 with glioma. Some clones in this sample may be carry-over from other donors' samples.

V usage is TRBV7-8 and J usage is TRBJ1-4; D unresolved. Germline V lookup: CDR1 SGHVS, CDR2 FQNEAQ. V was pared by 5 bases and J by 0 bases, with 16 bases between. The CDR3 has 17 amino acids. As DNA, the CDR3 is TGTGCCAGCAGCCCCCCCGGGTTTGGTGCAACTAATGAAAAACTGTTTTTT. It codes for CASSPPGFGATNEKLFF.

The table lists this clone with a count of one. The chain carries TRBV19 and TRBJ2-7; 8 positions agree with TRBD2. CDR1 and CDR2 (germline): LNHDA, SQIVND (reference sequence). This CDR3 contains 14 residues. V shed 3 bases, J shed 5 bases, and the junction held 6 bases outside the gene matches. The CDR3 DNA reads TGTGCCAGTAGTATTGTAAGCGGGGGCCACGAGCAGTACTTC. This gives the protein CASSIVSGGHEQYF.

The V call is TRBV9, the J call TRBJ2-5, with D possibly called TRBD1 or TRBD2 (6 bases each). This CDR3 has 15 residues. The V and J ends lost 0 bases and 4 bases respectively, with 13 bases between them. CDR1 is SGDLS and CDR2 is YYNGEE in the germline V gene. The CDR3 nucleotides read TGTGCCAGCAGCGTAGGGGGGGCGATTGGAGAGACCCAGTACTTC. It codes for CASSVGGAIGETQYF. The full variable domain, rest sourced from reference TRBV9 and TRBJ2-5, is DSGVTQTPKHLITATGQRVTLRCSPRSGDLSVYWYQQSLDQGLQFLIQYYNGEERAKGNILERFSAQQFPDLHSELNLSSLELGDSALYFCASSVGGAIGETQYFGPGTRLLVL.

V usage is TRBV9 and J usage is TRBJ1-1, with D tentatively TRBD1 (6 bases). CDR1 and CDR2 (germline): SGDLS, YYNGEE. The V end lost 0 bases, the J end lost 4 bases, and 10 bases lay between the germline ends. The CDR3 sequence is 14 residues long. DNA of the CDR3: TGTGCCAGCAGCGTAGGGGGCAGGGGCACTGAAGCTTTCTTT. It yields the protein CASSVGGRGTEAFF.

The J gene is TRBJ1-5, the V gene TRBV2, with a tentative D call TRBD1 (5 bases). Germline loops: CDR1 SNHLY, CDR2 FYNNEI. The CDR3 has 14 residues. V lost 1 base, J lost 1 base, and 5 bases lay in between. The CDR3 loop reads CASSEGTSNQPQHF. The CDR3 nucleotides read TGTGCCAGCAGTGAAGGGACAAGCAATCAGCCCCAGCATTTT.

The chain couples TRBV30 to TRBJ2-5; possibly TRBD1 for D (6 bases). CDR1 and CDR2 (germline): GTSNPN, SVGIG (reference sequence). Trimming removed 1 base at V and 1 base at J, with 7 bases between. This CDR3 contains 13 residues. The CDR3 region is CAWSGTAQETQYF. DNA for the CDR3: TGTGCCTGGAGTGGGACAGCCCAAGAGACCCAGTACTTC.

This chain uses TRBV6-6 with TRBJ2-1, with a tentative D call TRBD1 (5 bases). Trimming took 7 bases from V and 0 from J, leaving 10 bases between them. Germline V gene lookup returns CDR1 MNHNY and CDR2 SVGAGI (reference sequence). This CDR3 is 14 amino acids long. CDR3 sequence reads: CASMGLSSYNEQFF. CDR3 coding DNA: TGTGCCAGCATGGGGCTGAGCTCCTACAATGAGCAGTTCTTC.

The chain joins TRBV12-5 to TRBJ2-5, with 7 bases matching TRBD1. V was pared by 5 bases and J by 2 bases, with 5 bases of the junction left unmatched. Germline CDR1 and CDR2: LGHNT and FRNRAP. The CDR3 covers 14 residues. CDR3 region: CASGLGTAQETQYF. CDR3 coding DNA: TGTGCTAGTGGTCTCGGGACAGCTCAAGAGACCCAGTACTTC.

The gene calls are TRBV18 and TRBJ1-5, with 8 nucleotides matching TRBD1. The CDR3 consists of 16 residues. The ends lost 3 bases at V and 0 bases at J; junction bases unmatched: 4. CDR1 KGHSH and CDR2 LQKENI come from the germline V gene. In DNA, the CDR3 is TGTGCCAGCTCACCTCAGGGGGCGGATAGCAATCAGCCCCAGCATTTT. It translates to CASSPQGADSNQPQHF.

The rearrangement links TRBV9 to TRBJ2-2, with TRBD1 matching 7 bases. There are 16 residues in the CDR3. The ends lost 0 bases at V and 3 bases at J; junction bases unmatched: 5. Germline V lookup: CDR1 SGDLS, CDR2 YYNGEE. As DNA, the CDR3 is TGTGCCAGCAGCGTAGAGGGGGCGCGGTACACCGGGGAGCTGTTTTTT. It translates to CASSVEGARYTGELFF.

The V call is TRBV6-6, the J call TRBJ1-1; D is unclear. The CDR3 extends over 14 amino acids. V lost 2 bases and J 0 bases, leaving 7 bases between the germline ends. Germline CDR1 is MNHNY and CDR2 is SVGAGI (reference sequence). DNA for the CDR3: TGTGCCAGCAGTTACGACGGTATGAACACTGAAGCTTTCTTT. This encodes CASSYDGMNTEAFF.